Below, 23 T cell receptor beta chains from the same sample are listed, as sequenced in a study of T cells in localized non-small cell lung cancer (dated by TCRdb to 2020 to 2022). To prepare the library, the immunoSEQ multiplex PCR assay was applied. Imported from immuneACCESS, the table was reduced by TCRdb to in-frame sequences with V and J called. These copies leave out some clones; in studies compared against another copy, an unresolved V gene accounts for under half, and the cause of the remainder is not known. The sample records tens of thousands of clones, approximately 90% of which are singletons. Clones ranked in the top ten supply roughly 21% of the sample. Sequences were derived from peripheral blood, sampled before any cancer treatment. The receptors were gathered from a man aged 35 to 69 with stage I lung adenocarcinoma.

V is TRBV19 and J is TRBJ1-1; TRBD1 matches 10 bases. The CDR3 is 14 residues long. CDR1 LNHDA and CDR2 SQIVND come from the germline V gene (reference sequence). The V and J ends lost 2 bases and 7 bases, in that order; junction bases with no gene match: 4. The CDR3, as DNA: TGTGCCAGTAGTATATACTGGGACAGGGGTGAAGCTTTCTTT. It translates to CASSIYWDRGEAFF. Full variable domain (remainder filled in from reference TRBV19 and TRBJ1-1): DGGITQSPKYLFRKEGQNVTLSCEQNLNHDAMYWYRQDPGQGLRLIYYSQIVNDFQKGDIAEGYSVSREKKESFPLTVTSAQKNPTAFYLCASSIYWDRGEAFFGQGTRLTVV.

The rearrangement joins TRBV5-1 to TRBJ2-2, with D perhaps TRBD1 or TRBD2 (5 bases each). There are 16 residues in the CDR3. V lost 4 bases and J 4 bases, leaving 17 bases between the germline ends. Germline CDR1 and CDR2: SGHRS and YFSETQ. CDR3 bases: TGCGCCAGCAGCCCTACTCGTGGGACGCCCACCGGGGAGCTGTTTTTT. This sequence encodes CASSPTRGTPTGELFF.

The chain links TRBV15 to TRBJ2-1; 11 nucleotides line up with TRBD1. The J segment lost 2 bases and the V segment lost 3 bases, leaving 0 bases of the junction unmatched. CDR1 is LNHNV and CDR2 is YYDKDF in the germline V gene (reference sequence). The CDR3 totals 15 residues. For the CDR3, the DNA is TGTGCCACCAGCAGGGACAGGGGGCCCTACAATGAGCAGTTCTTC. Translated, it gives CATSRDRGPYNEQFF.

This clone has only a few counts. V gene TRBV7-8 combines with J gene TRBJ2-2, with TRBD2 matching 7 bases. Germline loops: CDR1 SGHVS, CDR2 FQNEAQ. The CDR3 length is 16 residues. The J segment lost 1 base and the V segment lost 7 bases, leaving 9 bases of the junction unmatched. The CDR3 DNA follows: TGTGCCAGCACCGCCGGATGGGGGGGGAACACCGGGGAGCTGTTTTTT. This codes for CASTAGWGGNTGELFF.

This rearrangement joins TRBV5-4 to TRBJ1-2; tentatively, D is TRBD1 (5 bases). V lost 2 bases and J lost 6, with 11 bases in between. This CDR3 region has 13 residues. Looked up from germline, CDR1 is SGHNT and CDR2 is YYREEE (reference sequence). CDR3 in amino acids: CASSFKGANGYTF. The DNA of the CDR3 is TGTGCCAGCAGCTTTAAAGGGGCAAATGGCTACACCTTC.

J is TRBJ1-1 and V is TRBV2; TRBD1 matches at 9 bases. V was clipped by 6 bases and J by 0 bases; unmatched bases: 5. From germline, CDR1 is SNHLY and CDR2 FYNNEI. This CDR3 region has 15 residues. CDR3 loop: CASRDGQGLNTEAFF. As DNA, the CDR3 is TGTGCCAGCAGGGACGGACAGGGGCTGAACACTGAAGCTTTCTTT. The complete variable domain, with remaining parts taken from reference TRBV2 and TRBJ1-1, reads EPEVTQTPSHQVTQMGQEVILRCVPISNHLYFYWYRQILGQKVEFLVSFYNNEISEKSEIFDDQFSVERPDGSNFTLKIRSTKLEDSAMYFCASRDGQGLNTEAFFGQGTRLTVV.

V and J are TRBV19 and TRBJ1-1; 8 nucleotides align to TRBD1. The CDR3 is 14 residues long. After removal of 7 bases from V and 3 bases from J, the junction contained 7 bases not matched to a gene. Germline CDR1 and CDR2: LNHDA and SQIVND (reference sequence). In DNA, the CDR3 is TGTGCCAGTACCCCCGACAGGGGCCACACTGAAGCTTTCTTT. As protein: CASTPDRGHTEAFF.

The chain uses TRBV5-1 and TRBJ2-7, with TRBD2 matching over 11 bases. With 4 bases clipped from V and 2 bases from J, the junction kept 8 bases outside the gene matches. CDR3 size: 16 residues. Per germline, CDR1 SGHRS and CDR2 YFSETQ. The CDR3 here is CASSETTSGKPYEQYF. The CDR3, as DNA: TGCGCCAGCAGCGAGACGACTAGCGGGAAACCCTACGAGCAGTACTTC.

The chain is built from TRBV6-6 and TRBJ2-1; no clear D gene. CDR1 is MNHNY, CDR2 SVGAGI, per germline (reference sequence). The CDR3 spans 12 residues. V lost 7 bases and J 6 bases, leaving 10 bases between the germline ends. The DNA for the CDR3 is TGTGCCAGCACCTCCCGCCCCAATGAGCAGTTCTTC. Amino acids: CASTSRPNEQFF.

The rearrangement joins TRBV6-1 to TRBJ2-7, with 7 bases lining up with TRBD1. V shed 0 bases and J 3 bases; nucleotides not matched to a gene: 2. CDR3 length: 14 amino acids. Germline V gives CDR1 MNHNS, CDR2 SASEGT. The CDR3 DNA follows: TGTGCCAGCAGTGAAGCTTGGACAGGCTACGAGCAGTACTTC. It translates to CASSEAWTGYEQYF.

The rearrangement uses TRBV6-1 and TRBJ2-7, with 8 bases fitting TRBD1. The V and J ends lost 7 bases and 3 bases, in that order; junction bases with no gene match: 8. The V gene's germline CDR1 is MNHNS and CDR2 SASEGT. This CDR3 is built from 14 residues. The CDR3 DNA sequence: TGTGCCAGCACGGTGGACAGGGAGGACTACGAGCAGTACTTC. It codes for CASTVDREDYEQYF.

The chain recombines TRBV7-9 with TRBJ2-1; D gene uncertain. V dropped 1 base and J dropped 5 bases, with 15 bases sitting between them. The length of the CDR3 is 16 residues. Looked up from germline, CDR1 is SEHNR and CDR2 is FQNEAQ (reference sequence). CDR3 coding DNA: TGTGCCAGCAGCTTAGGGCCCGTCGGAGTTGACAATGAGCAGTTCTTC. Translated: CASSLGPVGVDNEQFF.

With regard to this clone: Other nucleotide sequences from this sample produce the same CDR3. The rearrangement uses TRBV5-1 and TRBJ1-1, with D uncertain. Trimming left V 2 bases short and J 4 bases short, with 6 bases between. The CDR3 has 12 residues. Germline CDR1 and CDR2: SGHRS and YFSETQ. CDR3 sequence reads: CASSFLGTEAFF. The CDR3 DNA is TGCGCCAGCAGCTTTTTGGGCACTGAAGCTTTCTTT.

The chain couples TRBV4-2 to TRBJ2-1, with D perhaps matching TRBD1 or TRBD2 (6 bases each). V was trimmed by 0 bases and J by 8 bases, leaving 14 bases between them. CDR3 size: 15 residues. Per germline, CDR1 LGHNA and CDR2 YNFKEQ. This chain's CDR3 is CASSQDLGGRDEQFF. In DNA form, the CDR3 reads TGTGCCAGCAGCCAAGATCTCGGGGGCAGGGATGAGCAGTTCTTC.

The rearrangement uses TRBV5-1 and TRBJ1-1; perhaps TRBD1 as D (6 bases). This CDR3 comprises 15 residues. Trimming took 6 bases from V and 5 from J, leaving 20 bases between them. Germline V gene lookup returns CDR1 SGHRS and CDR2 YFSETQ. In DNA, the CDR3 is TGCGCCAGCACCTCTAAGGGGGGCTTTCATACTGAAGCTTTCTTT. It yields the protein CASTSKGGFHTEAFF.

The rearrangement links TRBV13 to TRBJ1-1, with TRBD1 identical over 7 bases. Looked up from germline, CDR1 is PRHDT and CDR2 is FYEKMQ (reference sequence). The trim removed 0 bases at V and 5 bases at J, leaving 9 bases unmatched. This CDR3 is built from 16 residues. CDR3 in amino acids: CASSLGLGGPGTEAFF. CDR3 coding DNA: TGTGCCAGCAGCTTAGGCCTAGGGGGCCCGGGAACTGAAGCTTTCTTT.

The gene calls are TRBV6-1 and TRBJ2-3; 8 bases fit TRBD2. CDR3 length: 15 residues. Per the germline V gene, CDR1 is MNHNS and CDR2 is SASEGT. With V trimmed by 3 bases and J by 2 bases, 4 bases remained unmatched. CDR3 amino acids: CASSEGAGATDTQYF. The CDR3 DNA follows: TGTGCCAGCAGTGAGGGAGCGGGAGCCACAGATACGCAGTATTTT.

CDR3 coding DNA: TGTGCCACTTCGTTGGGTGGCGGGGAGCTGTTTTTT. Its protein product is CATSLGGGELFF. This sequence joins TRBV10-3 and TRBJ2-2; D unresolved. CDR3 length equals 12 residues. Trimming pared 10 bases from V and 7 bases from J, leaving 13 bases between. Germline values: CDR1 ENHRY, CDR2 SYGVKD.

The gene calls are TRBV5-1 and TRBJ2-2; a possible D gene is TRBD2 (5 bases). Looked up from germline, CDR1 is SGHRS and CDR2 is YFSETQ. The V gene lost 4 bases and the J gene lost 7 bases, with 11 bases spanning the gap. The CDR3 consists of 13 residues. The CDR3 nucleotides read TGCGCCAGCAGCCCCGACCGGGGCGGGGAGCTGTTTTTT. Amino acids: CASSPDRGGELFF. The variable domain in full, completed from reference TRBV5-1 and TRBJ2-2, reads KAGVTQTPRYLIKTRGQQVTLSCSPISGHRSVSWYQQTPGQGLQFLFEYFSETQRNKGNFPGRFSGRQFSNSRSEMNVSTLELGDSALYLCASSPDRGGELFFGEGSRLTVL.

This chain links TRBV19 with TRBJ2-2, with 7 bases matching TRBD1. Germline values: CDR1 LNHDA, CDR2 SQIVND (reference sequence). The CDR3 length is 18 residues. Trimming at V came to 0 bases and at J to 2 bases, leaving 9 bases not matched to a gene. The CDR3 region has the DNA TGTGCCAGTAGTATAGATCGAAAGACAGGGATAAACACCGGGGAGCTGTTTTTT. It yields the protein CASSIDRKTGINTGELFF. The variable domain in full, with the rest retrieved from reference TRBV19 and TRBJ2-2, is DGGITQSPKYLFRKEGQNVTLSCEQNLNHDAMYWYRQDPGQGLRLIYYSQIVNDFQKGDIAEGYSVSREKKESFPLTVTSAQKNPTAFYLCASSIDRKTGINTGELFFGEGSRLTVL.

The chain joins TRBV12-2 to TRBJ2-4; the table's D call of TRBD2 was not tested on the DNA. TRBV12-2 is noted as a pseudogene. This CDR3 has 17 amino acids. In DNA form, the CDR3 reads TGTGCAAGTCGCTTAGACCCCCATGGGCGGGGGTTATACATTCAGTACTTC. As protein: CASRLDPHGRGLYIQYF.

The V gene is TRBV5-1, the J gene TRBJ2-1, with 9 positions matching TRBD2. The junction had 4 bases not matched to a gene; V was cut back by 4 bases and J by 2 bases. The CDR3 runs to 15 residues. Germline CDR1 SGHRS, CDR2 YFSETQ. CDR3 in DNA: TGCGCCAGCAGCAGTAGCGGGGGTACCTACAATGAGCAGTTCTTC. This sequence encodes CASSSSGGTYNEQFF.

The chain links TRBV4-1 to TRBJ2-7, with 9 positions matching TRBD1. This CDR3 is 16 amino acids long. V trimming: 4 bases; J trimming: 2 bases; junction bases outside the gene matches: 9. The germline V gene has CDR1 MGHRA and CDR2 YSYEKL. The chain's CDR3 is CASSRLAGTGTYEQYF. In DNA, the CDR3 is TGCGCCAGCAGCCGACTCGCCGGGACAGGGACCTACGAGCAGTACTTC.